The T cell receptor beta chain described here comes from a study of CD8+ T cells in alopecia areata. Study information: The authors scored treated patients' severity by affected scalp percentage.

The treatment: oral pan-JAK inhibitor, 5-10 mg twice daily. cDNA serving as the sequencing template came from extracted, reverse transcribed RNA. Method: immunoSEQ multiplex PCR; TCRdb's copy keeps in-frame clones and lacks some. Of roughly 180,000 clones in the sample, 60% to 70% were seen once. The CDR3 is made up of 13 amino acids. Germline CDR1 is LGHNT and CDR2 is FRNRAP. Between the trimmed V and J ends, which lost 2 bases and 5 bases, there was a span of 9 bases. V usage is TRBV12-5 and J usage is TRBJ2-5; possibly TRBD1 or TRBD2 for D (5 bases each). The receptor's source is a human donor with alopecia areata. The source material was CD4+ T cells sorted from blood, sampled at week 4, from a patient treated with tofacitinib. CDR3 sequence: CASGLSGRETQYF. DNA of the CDR3: TGTGCTAGTGGTTTGTCGGGGCGGGAGACCCAGTACTTC.